This T cell receptor (beta chain) came from a study of shared clonotypes between healthy human individuals. The study, taken as a whole, reports: Rarefaction showed sorted-subset sequencing was incomplete despite large depth.

Donation came from healthy HIV-negative adults that had no recent acute infections or vaccinations. Donors, without exception, were Caucasian adults residing in Nashville, Tennessee. Assay: immunoSEQ multiplex PCR; the TCRdb copy retains only in-frame clones and omits some. The repertoire includes roughly 76,000 clones, about 61% of them detected once, and around 52% sits in the top ten. Points on this clone: The antigen is undetermined.

This clonotype originated in a man aged 25 to 45 in good health. Sequenced: memory CD8+ T cells sorted from blood. As for subset: CD45RO+ cells pooled with CCR7-negative TemRA cells.

This CDR3 is CASSPLETGWPQHF. CDR3 nucleotides: TGTGCCAGCAGTCCCTTAGAGACAGGGTGGCCCCAGCATTTT. The chain recombines TRBV6-1 with TRBJ1-5; 7 bases fit TRBD1. CDR3 length: 14 residues. With V trimmed by 5 bases and J by 9 bases, 10 bases remained unmatched. Germline CDR1 reads MNHNS; CDR2 reads SASEGT.